The rows below give T cell receptor beta chains drawn from one sample of a study of blood T cell repertoires in COVID-19. TCRdb's copy holds only in-frame clones and misses some; the assay was immunoSEQ multiplex PCR. The repertoire holds nearly 400,000 clones, with over 85% as singletons. The sequenced material came from PBMCs or T cells enriched from blood (not recorded which). These receptors came from a woman aged 25 to 45 who had recovered from COVID-19. The CDR3 runs from the conserved cysteine through the conserved F or W.

v_gene | len | CDR3aa
TRBV27 | 15 | CASSLGPSSNQPQHF
TRBV5-4 | 15 | CASRERGGLENEQFF
TRBV6-2/TRBV6-3 | 14 | CASSLRGDQETQYF
TRBV18 | 17 | CASSRTFYRVLSEKLFF
TRBV28 | 15 | CASSFLGGDTGELFF
TRBV7-9 | 15 | CASSFREGGYNEQFF
TRBV5-4 | 13 | CASSGGRNTEAFF
TRBV19 | 14 | CASRLRDRDYGYTF
TRBV5-1 | 13 | CASSPRGPYEQYF
TRBV4-1 | 14 | CASSQQGQIYGYTF
TRBV7-2 | 15 | CASSPLGGIQETQYF
TRBV6-2/TRBV6-3 | 18 | CASSSLWIQTGFNQPQHF
TRBV30 | 12 | CAWRTGSYGYTF
TRBV30 | 12 | CAWSGDSYEQYF
TRBV9 | 17 | CASSVAGRSSGYNEQFF
TRBV10-2 | 14 | CASSYRGLVKGYTF
TRBV9 | 17 | CASSDSRGPSSYNEQFF
TRBV7-2 | 14 | CASSLGRGYNEQFF
TRBV4-1 | 12 | CASSQERYGYTF
TRBV30 | 15 | CAWSLDPTGNYEQYF
TRBV24-1 | 15 | CATSDLPGDSYEQYF
TRBV30 | 14 | CAWSARGYTDTQYF
TRBV2 | 13 | CASMGEVGLEAFF
TRBV27 | 16 | CASSTTHSPTRPEAFF
TRBV28 | 13 | CASSFRSYNEQFF